The entry below describes one TCR beta chain. This CDR3 spans 11 amino acids. The germline V and J ends were trimmed by 3 bases and 10 bases, with 7 bases remaining between them. The sample comes from a study of blood T cell repertoires in COVID-19. In the original workflow: How many nucleated cells were present was estimated from reference gene primer amplification. TCRdb's table, derived via immunoSEQ multiplex PCR, lists solely in-frame clones and lacks some. That table furnishes V, J and clone size, whereas the DNA furnished D and trimming. The sample consists of hundreds of thousands of clones, 89% of them appearing once. The Seattle site enrolled patients during active infection and followed them longitudinally.

The receptor was isolated from a man aged 18 to 35 with COVID-19, enrolled during active disease. This rearrangement joins TRBV12-3 or TRBV12-4 to TRBJ2-1; D unclear. The sequencing input was peripheral blood. The CDR3 coding sequence is TGTGCCAGCAGTTTCCAGTGGGAGCAGTTCTTC. Translated: CASSFQWEQFF.